This T cell receptor (beta chain) originates from a study of blood T cell repertoires in COVID-19. The wider study: The samples span acute and convalescent COVID-19 from the United States, Italy and Spain.

Measured with immunoSEQ multiplex PCR; TCRdb has only the in-frame clones, and not every one. This sample has 200,000 to 250,000 clones, with roughly 85% found just once. Seattle's cohort entered during active infection and was followed longitudinally. The receptor was derived from a woman between 70 and 85 years old with COVID-19, enrolled during active disease. The sequencing input was peripheral blood.

The CDR3 sequence: CASSLDGFSSGNTIYF. CDR3 sequence (DNA): TGTGCCAGCAGCTTGGACGGGTTCAGCTCTGGAAACACCATATATTTT. V and J are TRBV5-6 and TRBJ1-3; D gene uncertain. The CDR3 has 16 amino acids. Germline CDR1 and CDR2: SGHDT and YYEEEE. Trimming cost V 0 bases and J 0 bases, with 10 bases left between them.